This T cell receptor (beta chain) was captured in a study of vaccination and CD4 T cells after COVID-19. Study overall: Cells were stimulated with overlapping spike peptides from SARS-CoV-2, HCoV-NL63, HCoV-OC43 and HCoV-229E. Control cultures were supplied with a CEFX pool, an HIV-1 Nef pool, or no peptide at all. The study's findings and limits: Looking at convalescent patients, a median roughly 90% of reactive clones were present only post-vaccination.

In regard to this clonotype: Antigen unknown.

Cultured CD4+ T-cell DNA underwent Oncomine TCR Beta short-read sequencing. Genomic DNA extraction was carried out from cultured CD4+ T cells. TCRdb reprocessed the PCR reads via MiXCR and lists one record per CDR3 protein. The repertoire holds thousands of distinct CDR3 sequences, with about two fifths as singletons. Deletions cut 8 bases from V and 3 bases from J, with 11 bases between. The CDR3 is 13 amino acids. Germline CDR1 LNHDA, CDR2 SQIVND (reference sequence). Described treatment: roughly 10-day PBMC culture with coronavirus spike peptide pools or control peptides (ViraFEST assay). Investigators obtained the unexposed donor's CD4+ T cells before the COVID-19 pandemic (2011-2018). Via ViraFEST, peptide pools expanded antigen-specific T cells before TCR sequencing.

The sequenced sample consisted of CD4+ T cells from blood, cultured in vitro. The origin of this receptor is a human donor in good health. The chain couples TRBV19 to TRBJ1-3, with unresolved D. CDR3 sequence (DNA): TGTGCCAGTGAGGACCGTGGTGGAAACACCATATATTTT. Its protein product is CASEDRGGNTIYF.